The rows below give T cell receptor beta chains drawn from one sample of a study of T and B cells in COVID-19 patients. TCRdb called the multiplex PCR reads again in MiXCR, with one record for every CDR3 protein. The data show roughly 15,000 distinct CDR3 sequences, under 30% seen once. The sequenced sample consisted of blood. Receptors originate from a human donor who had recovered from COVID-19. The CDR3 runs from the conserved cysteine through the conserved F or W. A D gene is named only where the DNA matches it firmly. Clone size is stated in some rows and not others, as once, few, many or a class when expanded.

cdr3_nt: TGTGCCAGCATAGGAGGGGATACGCAGTATTTT; cdr3_aa: CASIGGDTQYF; j_call: TRBJ2-3; clone_size: few; cdr3_length: 11; d_call: .; v_call: TRBV6-5
cdr3_nt: TGTGCCTGGAGTGCGCAGGGCGAGCAGTACTTC; cdr3_aa: CAWSAQGEQYF; j_call: TRBJ2-7; clone_size: medium-sized; cdr3_length: 11; d_call: .; v_call: TRBV30
cdr3_nt: TGCGCCAGCAGCCAAGATGTAGGGCAGCAAGAGACCCAGTACTTC; cdr3_aa: CASSQDVGQQETQYF; j_call: TRBJ2-5; clone_size: .; cdr3_length: 15; d_call: .; v_call: TRBV4-3
cdr3_nt: TGTGCCAGCGGCCGTCCTGAAGCTTTCTTT; cdr3_aa: CASGRPEAFF; j_call: TRBJ1-1; clone_size: few; cdr3_length: 10; d_call: .; v_call: TRBV12-3/TRBV12-4
cdr3_nt: TGCAGTGCTCTCGGGGGGAGCTCCTACGAGCAGTACTTC; cdr3_aa: CSALGGSSYEQYF; j_call: TRBJ2-7; clone_size: .; cdr3_length: 13; d_call: TRBD2; v_call: TRBV20-1
cdr3_nt: TGTGCCTGGAGTGTACTGGTGGGTGTTCCAGATACGCAGTATTTT; cdr3_aa: CAWSVLVGVPDTQYF; j_call: TRBJ2-3; clone_size: medium-sized; cdr3_length: 15; d_call: .; v_call: TRBV30
cdr3_nt: TGTGCCAGCAGCTCTTTGACAGCCATCGGGGGAAAACTGTTTTTT; cdr3_aa: CASSSLTAIGGKLFF; j_call: TRBJ1-4; clone_size: .; cdr3_length: 15; d_call: .; v_call: TRBV11-2
cdr3_nt: TGTGCCAGTAGTGAGGAGACAGGCAATCAGCCCCAGCATTTT; cdr3_aa: CASSEETGNQPQHF; j_call: TRBJ1-5; clone_size: few; cdr3_length: 14; d_call: .; v_call: TRBV19
cdr3_nt: TGTGCCAGCGCTACAGGCCCGACACACCCAAAGAAACTGTTTTTT; cdr3_aa: CASATGPTHPKKLFF; j_call: TRBJ1-4; clone_size: few; cdr3_length: 15; d_call: .; v_call: TRBV6-2/TRBV6-3
cdr3_nt: TGTGCCAGCAGCATCCGAGGGGGGCAGGGCCCAAACATTCAGTACTTC; cdr3_aa: CASSIRGGQGPNIQYF; j_call: TRBJ2-4; clone_size: .; cdr3_length: 16; d_call: .; v_call: TRBV21-1
cdr3_nt: TGCGCCAGCAGCCAAACCGTAGTTACTGAAGCTTTCTTT; cdr3_aa: CASSQTVVTEAFF; j_call: TRBJ1-1; clone_size: .; cdr3_length: 13; d_call: .; v_call: TRBV4-3
cdr3_nt: TGTGCCAGCAACCTAGGGAGTTCGACAGATACGCAGTATTTT; cdr3_aa: CASNLGSSTDTQYF; j_call: TRBJ2-3; clone_size: .; cdr3_length: 14; d_call: .; v_call: TRBV6-2/TRBV6-3
cdr3_nt: TGTGCCTGGAGAGCAACAACGGCGGGCAATCAGCCCCAGCATTTT; cdr3_aa: CAWRATTAGNQPQHF; j_call: TRBJ1-5; clone_size: .; cdr3_length: 15; d_call: .; v_call: TRBV30
cdr3_nt: TGTGCCAGCAGCTTAGCGCTTGGAGGGGGCAATGAGCAGTTCTTC; cdr3_aa: CASSLALGGGNEQFF; j_call: TRBJ2-1; clone_size: .; cdr3_length: 15; d_call: .; v_call: TRBV7-2
cdr3_nt: TGCGCCAGCAGCTTAGCGGGAGCGAGCACAGATACGCAGTATTTT; cdr3_aa: CASSLAGASTDTQYF; j_call: TRBJ2-3; clone_size: .; cdr3_length: 15; d_call: TRBD2; v_call: TRBV5-1
cdr3_nt: TGCAGCGTTGGGGCCCAGGGACATCTCGGTGCCAACGTCCTGACTTTC; cdr3_aa: CSVGAQGHLGANVLTF; j_call: TRBJ2-6; clone_size: .; cdr3_length: 16; d_call: .; v_call: TRBV29-1
cdr3_nt: TGTGCCAGCAGCGCTAACAGGGGGTATAATGAAAAACTGTTTTTT; cdr3_aa: CASSANRGYNEKLFF; j_call: TRBJ1-4; clone_size: few; cdr3_length: 15; d_call: TRBD1; v_call: TRBV27
cdr3_nt: TGTGCCAGTAGTCCCATCACGTTATACAACTATGGCTACACCTTC; cdr3_aa: CASSPITLYNYGYTF; j_call: TRBJ1-2; clone_size: medium-sized; cdr3_length: 15; d_call: .; v_call: TRBV19
cdr3_nt: TGTGCCACCGCAGGGTTAAGCAATCAGCCCCAGCATTTT; cdr3_aa: CATAGLSNQPQHF; j_call: TRBJ1-5; clone_size: .; cdr3_length: 13; d_call: .; v_call: TRBV24-1
cdr3_nt: TGTGCCAGCAGGATAGCGGGAGGGGAGAATTCATATACGCAGTATTTT; cdr3_aa: CASRIAGGENSYTQYF; j_call: TRBJ2-3; clone_size: few; cdr3_length: 16; d_call: TRBD2; v_call: TRBV5-6
cdr3_nt: TGTGCCACCAGTGCTGGGACAGGGGGCATCGGGGAGCTGTTTTTT; cdr3_aa: CATSAGTGGIGELFF; j_call: TRBJ2-2; clone_size: once; cdr3_length: 15; d_call: TRBD1; v_call: TRBV7-2
cdr3_nt: TGCGCCAGCAGTGAGTCGACCTGGACTGAAGCTTTCTTT; cdr3_aa: CASSESTWTEAFF; j_call: TRBJ1-1; clone_size: .; cdr3_length: 13; d_call: .; v_call: TRBV6-5
cdr3_nt: TGTGCCAGTAGTAACGCGGGGGGCCCAAACTATGGCTACACCTTC; cdr3_aa: CASSNAGGPNYGYTF; j_call: TRBJ1-2; clone_size: few; cdr3_length: 15; d_call: .; v_call: TRBV19
cdr3_nt: TGCAGCGTGGGGACAGGAATTACTAACTATGGCTACACCTTC; cdr3_aa: CSVGTGITNYGYTF; j_call: TRBJ1-2; clone_size: medium-sized; cdr3_length: 14; d_call: TRBD1; v_call: TRBV29-1
cdr3_nt: TGTGCCAGTTGGGGTCGGACAGGGGCCTACGAGCAGTACTTC; cdr3_aa: CASWGRTGAYEQYF; j_call: TRBJ2-7; clone_size: .; cdr3_length: 14; d_call: TRBD1; v_call: TRBV19
cdr3_nt: TGTGCCAGCTCCTCGGGGCCCTACGAGCAGTACTTC; cdr3_aa: CASSSGPYEQYF; j_call: TRBJ2-7; clone_size: .; cdr3_length: 12; d_call: .; v_call: TRBV12-3/TRBV12-4
cdr3_nt: TGTGCCAGCAGTTCCACACTCATCGCTGAAGCTTTCTTT; cdr3_aa: CASSSTLIAEAFF; j_call: TRBJ1-1; clone_size: many; cdr3_length: 13; d_call: .; v_call: TRBV27
cdr3_nt: TGTGCCAGCTCACCTCCAATTTCCACCGGGGAGCTGTTTTTT; cdr3_aa: CASSPPISTGELFF; j_call: TRBJ2-2; clone_size: medium-sized; cdr3_length: 14; d_call: .; v_call: TRBV18
cdr3_nt: TGTGCCAGCAGCTTAGATGGGGAGACTAACTATGGCTACACCTTC; cdr3_aa: CASSLDGETNYGYTF; j_call: TRBJ1-2; clone_size: few; cdr3_length: 15; d_call: .; v_call: TRBV11-3
cdr3_nt: TGTGCCAGCAGTCTCTTTCTTTTAGCGGGGGGCCTCTACAATGAGCAGTTCTTC; cdr3_aa: CASSLFLLAGGLYNEQFF; j_call: TRBJ2-1; clone_size: once; cdr3_length: 18; d_call: TRBD2; v_call: TRBV6-2/TRBV6-3
cdr3_nt: TGTGCCAGCAGCCTCACCCACGAGCAGTACTTC; cdr3_aa: CASSLTHEQYF; j_call: TRBJ2-7; clone_size: .; cdr3_length: 11; d_call: .; v_call: TRBV7-6
cdr3_nt: TGTGCCAGCAGTCGGGGGGCCGGAGAGACCCAGTACTTC; cdr3_aa: CASSRGAGETQYF; j_call: TRBJ2-5; clone_size: medium-sized; cdr3_length: 13; d_call: .; v_call: TRBV6-5
cdr3_nt: TGTGCCAGCAGCCCAGGACAGGGTAGTGAAAAACTGTTTTTT; cdr3_aa: CASSPGQGSEKLFF; j_call: TRBJ1-4; clone_size: many; cdr3_length: 14; d_call: TRBD1; v_call: TRBV11-3
cdr3_nt: TGTGCCAGCAGTTACTCGTTCGGGGCGGACACCGGGGAGCTGTTTTTT; cdr3_aa: CASSYSFGADTGELFF; j_call: TRBJ2-2; clone_size: once; cdr3_length: 16; d_call: .; v_call: TRBV6-5
cdr3_nt: TGTGCCAGTAGCCCCATCCCCGGGACAGGGGCCGGGGGCTACACCTTC; cdr3_aa: CASSPIPGTGAGGYTF; j_call: TRBJ1-2; clone_size: few; cdr3_length: 16; d_call: TRBD1; v_call: TRBV19
cdr3_nt: TGCAGCGCCGGGACAGGCGATCTAGCGGGGGGATACTCCTACGAGCAGTACTTC; cdr3_aa: CSAGTGDLAGGYSYEQYF; j_call: TRBJ2-7; clone_size: medium-sized; cdr3_length: 18; d_call: TRBD2; v_call: TRBV29-1
cdr3_nt: TGTGCCAGCAGCTCAGAGGATGAGCAGTTCTTC; cdr3_aa: CASSSEDEQFF; j_call: TRBJ2-1; clone_size: many; cdr3_length: 11; d_call: .; v_call: TRBV11-2
cdr3_nt: TGCGCCAGCAGCCAAGTAAGCCAAGATTCACCCCTCCACTTT; cdr3_aa: CASSQVSQDSPLHF; j_call: TRBJ1-6; clone_size: .; cdr3_length: 14; d_call: .; v_call: TRBV4-3
cdr3_nt: TGTGCCCGGAGTGTGGGACGTAGGCCCCAGCATTTT; cdr3_aa: CARSVGRRPQHF; j_call: TRBJ1-5; clone_size: once; cdr3_length: 12; d_call: .; v_call: TRBV30
cdr3_nt: TGTGCCAGCAGCTTAGAGGTCGATCCCTCTGGAAACACCATATATTTT; cdr3_aa: CASSLEVDPSGNTIYF; j_call: TRBJ1-3; clone_size: .; cdr3_length: 16; d_call: .; v_call: TRBV7-2
cdr3_nt: TGTGCCAGCAGTTTAGAGGCGGGAGGGTACGAGCAGTACTTC; cdr3_aa: CASSLEAGGYEQYF; j_call: TRBJ2-7; clone_size: .; cdr3_length: 14; d_call: TRBD2; v_call: TRBV12-3/TRBV12-4
cdr3_nt: TGTGCCAGCAGCTTGAACGGACGAACCTACGAGCAGTACTTC; cdr3_aa: CASSLNGRTYEQYF; j_call: TRBJ2-7; clone_size: .; cdr3_length: 14; d_call: .; v_call: TRBV11-3
cdr3_nt: TGTGCCAGCACCAGGTCGGGAGGCGATCAGCCCCAGCATTTT; cdr3_aa: CASTRSGGDQPQHF; j_call: TRBJ1-5; clone_size: .; cdr3_length: 14; d_call: .; v_call: TRBV2
cdr3_nt: TGCAGCGTTAGGGCAGGGAACACCGGGGAGCTGTTTTTT; cdr3_aa: CSVRAGNTGELFF; j_call: TRBJ2-2; clone_size: medium-sized; cdr3_length: 13; d_call: .; v_call: TRBV29-1
cdr3_nt: TGTGCCACCAGTGATTTGGTAGCGGGAGCGGGAAATGAGCAGTTCTTC; cdr3_aa: CATSDLVAGAGNEQFF; j_call: TRBJ2-1; clone_size: .; cdr3_length: 16; d_call: TRBD2; v_call: TRBV24-1
cdr3_nt: TGTGCCATCAGTGAGTCAGGGACAGGGTATGGCTACACCTTC; cdr3_aa: CAISESGTGYGYTF; j_call: TRBJ1-2; clone_size: .; cdr3_length: 14; d_call: TRBD1; v_call: TRBV10-3
cdr3_nt: TGTGCCAGCAGTTACTCACAGGGGACCGGGGAGCTGTTTTTT; cdr3_aa: CASSYSQGTGELFF; j_call: TRBJ2-2; clone_size: medium-sized; cdr3_length: 14; d_call: TRBD1; v_call: TRBV6-5
cdr3_nt: TGTGCCAGCAGTTACTCTGGGCTAGCGGGGGAGACCCAGTACTTC; cdr3_aa: CASSYSGLAGETQYF; j_call: TRBJ2-5; clone_size: medium-sized; cdr3_length: 15; d_call: TRBD2; v_call: TRBV6-5
cdr3_nt: TGTGCCAGTAGTTCGATACAAAACCTAGCCAAAAACATTCAGTACTTC; cdr3_aa: CASSSIQNLAKNIQYF; j_call: TRBJ2-4; clone_size: few; cdr3_length: 16; d_call: .; v_call: TRBV19
cdr3_nt: TGTGCCAGCAGCTTGGGCAGACCATACAATGAGCAGTTCTTC; cdr3_aa: CASSLGRPYNEQFF; j_call: TRBJ2-1; clone_size: few; cdr3_length: 14; d_call: .; v_call: TRBV5-6
cdr3_nt: TGTGCCAGCAGCTCCAACCTAGGGGGCGCTGTCTATGGCTACACCTTC; cdr3_aa: CASSSNLGGAVYGYTF; j_call: TRBJ1-2; clone_size: few; cdr3_length: 16; d_call: TRBD1; v_call: TRBV5-6
cdr3_nt: TGTGCCAGCGGAAACACTGAAGCTTTCTTT; cdr3_aa: CASGNTEAFF; j_call: TRBJ1-1; clone_size: .; cdr3_length: 10; d_call: .; v_call: TRBV6-2/TRBV6-3
cdr3_nt: TGTGCCAGCGGACGGGGTTCGAACGAGCAGTACTTC; cdr3_aa: CASGRGSNEQYF; j_call: TRBJ2-7; clone_size: few; cdr3_length: 12; d_call: .; v_call: TRBV6-2/TRBV6-3
cdr3_nt: TGTGCCTGGATGGTCCGAGGCGGGGACTATGGCTACACCTTC; cdr3_aa: CAWMVRGGDYGYTF; j_call: TRBJ1-2; clone_size: .; cdr3_length: 14; d_call: .; v_call: TRBV30
cdr3_nt: TGTGCCTGGAGTTCATCCTACGAGCAGTACTTC; cdr3_aa: CAWSSSYEQYF; j_call: TRBJ2-7; clone_size: medium-sized; cdr3_length: 11; d_call: .; v_call: TRBV30
cdr3_nt: TGTGCCAGCAGCTTGGAACTTTACGAGCAGTACTTC; cdr3_aa: CASSLELYEQYF; j_call: TRBJ2-7; clone_size: few; cdr3_length: 12; d_call: .; v_call: TRBV5-6
cdr3_nt: TGTGCCAGCAGCCTCGTGGAGGGCGGCACTGGAAACACCATATATTTT; cdr3_aa: CASSLVEGGTGNTIYF; j_call: TRBJ1-3; clone_size: .; cdr3_length: 16; d_call: .; v_call: TRBV11-3
cdr3_nt: TGTGCCACCAGCAGAGATCTATGGACTGCTGGCGATACGCAGTATTTT; cdr3_aa: CATSRDLWTAGDTQYF; j_call: TRBJ2-3; clone_size: .; cdr3_length: 16; d_call: .; v_call: TRBV15
cdr3_nt: TGCAGCGTTGAAGATCCAACTAGCGGGGATAAAGAGACCCAGTACTTC; cdr3_aa: CSVEDPTSGDKETQYF; j_call: TRBJ2-5; clone_size: medium-sized; cdr3_length: 16; d_call: TRBD2; v_call: TRBV29-1